The entry below gives a single T cell receptor (beta chain) sequence along with its context. Its target is unknown. Several immunoSEQ plates received, in even portions, the genomic DNA of each subset. The repertoire was sequenced with immunoSEQ multiplex PCR; TCRdb's copy has only in-frame clones and lacks some. The sample lists around 1.9 million clones, about 93% occurring once. Trimming took off 2 bases at V and 4 bases at J, with 9 bases between the two ends. CDR1 and CDR2 from the germline V gene are SGHAT and FQNNGV. The CDR3 contains 14 residues. This sample was taken from a study of shared clonotypes between healthy human individuals. Turning to the study itself: Three CD4 naive, three CD4 memory, two CD8 naive and one CD8 memory plate were used per donor.

Study-wide results and limits: Non-shared clonotypes had lower generation probabilities than those shared by all four donors. Sampling covered nothing but blood. Tissue TCR repertoires likely differ from those found in blood.

The naive CD8 subset, CD45RO-negative cells positively selected for CCR7, excluded terminally differentiated effector memory CD45RA+ cells. The chain joins TRBV11-2 to TRBJ2-1; D unresolved. Sequencing was done on a sample of naive CD8+ T cells from PBMCs. The TCR originated in a man aged 18 to 30 in good health. Some clones in this sample may be carry-over from other donors' samples. CDR3 DNA: TGTGCCAGCAGCTTAATGGCGGAGTACAATGAGCAGTTCTTC. This codes for CASSLMAEYNEQFF.